This T cell receptor beta chain is from a study of T cell responses to AZD1222 COVID-19 vaccine. Study conclusions and caveats: Scientists sampled the repertoires only once the peak T cell response had passed. Just six AZD1222 recipients were seropositive at baseline. Clonal diversity was possibly underestimated, and the donors were mostly white British, with more females. Compared with day 0, the breadth and depth of the Spike-specific TCR repertoire rose significantly after two doses of AZD1222.

This CDR3 is built from 18 residues. V was pared by 5 bases and J by 5 bases, with 28 bases between. CDR1 is LGHNT, CDR2 FRNRAP, per germline. In its sample, this clone was seen a few times. Its antigen is not known. Generated by immunoSEQ multiplex PCR, the TCRdb table keeps only in-frame clones and is missing some. The sample yields some 150,000 clones, about 90% seen once. The TCR originated in an adult in good health. The chain uses TRBV12-5 and TRBJ2-7; the D gene could be TRBD1 or TRBD2 (6 bases each). The sequences come from peripheral blood, collected on day 0 of AZD1222 vaccination. CDR3 loop: CASGPSTRRSGGRHEQYF. The CDR3 coding sequence is TGTGCTAGTGGTCCCTCAACCCGGAGATCTGGGGGGCGCCACGAGCAGTACTTC.